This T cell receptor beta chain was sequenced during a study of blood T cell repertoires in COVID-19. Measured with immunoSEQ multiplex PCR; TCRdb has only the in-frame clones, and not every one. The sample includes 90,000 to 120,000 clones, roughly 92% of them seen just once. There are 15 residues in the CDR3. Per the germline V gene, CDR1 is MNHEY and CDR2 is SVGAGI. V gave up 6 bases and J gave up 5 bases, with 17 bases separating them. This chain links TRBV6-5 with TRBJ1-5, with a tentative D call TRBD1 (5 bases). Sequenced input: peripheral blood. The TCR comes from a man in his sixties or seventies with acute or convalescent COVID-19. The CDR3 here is CASRRSQGDHQPQHF. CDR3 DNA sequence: TGTGCCAGCAGAAGAAGTCAGGGCGATCATCAGCCCCAGCATTTT.